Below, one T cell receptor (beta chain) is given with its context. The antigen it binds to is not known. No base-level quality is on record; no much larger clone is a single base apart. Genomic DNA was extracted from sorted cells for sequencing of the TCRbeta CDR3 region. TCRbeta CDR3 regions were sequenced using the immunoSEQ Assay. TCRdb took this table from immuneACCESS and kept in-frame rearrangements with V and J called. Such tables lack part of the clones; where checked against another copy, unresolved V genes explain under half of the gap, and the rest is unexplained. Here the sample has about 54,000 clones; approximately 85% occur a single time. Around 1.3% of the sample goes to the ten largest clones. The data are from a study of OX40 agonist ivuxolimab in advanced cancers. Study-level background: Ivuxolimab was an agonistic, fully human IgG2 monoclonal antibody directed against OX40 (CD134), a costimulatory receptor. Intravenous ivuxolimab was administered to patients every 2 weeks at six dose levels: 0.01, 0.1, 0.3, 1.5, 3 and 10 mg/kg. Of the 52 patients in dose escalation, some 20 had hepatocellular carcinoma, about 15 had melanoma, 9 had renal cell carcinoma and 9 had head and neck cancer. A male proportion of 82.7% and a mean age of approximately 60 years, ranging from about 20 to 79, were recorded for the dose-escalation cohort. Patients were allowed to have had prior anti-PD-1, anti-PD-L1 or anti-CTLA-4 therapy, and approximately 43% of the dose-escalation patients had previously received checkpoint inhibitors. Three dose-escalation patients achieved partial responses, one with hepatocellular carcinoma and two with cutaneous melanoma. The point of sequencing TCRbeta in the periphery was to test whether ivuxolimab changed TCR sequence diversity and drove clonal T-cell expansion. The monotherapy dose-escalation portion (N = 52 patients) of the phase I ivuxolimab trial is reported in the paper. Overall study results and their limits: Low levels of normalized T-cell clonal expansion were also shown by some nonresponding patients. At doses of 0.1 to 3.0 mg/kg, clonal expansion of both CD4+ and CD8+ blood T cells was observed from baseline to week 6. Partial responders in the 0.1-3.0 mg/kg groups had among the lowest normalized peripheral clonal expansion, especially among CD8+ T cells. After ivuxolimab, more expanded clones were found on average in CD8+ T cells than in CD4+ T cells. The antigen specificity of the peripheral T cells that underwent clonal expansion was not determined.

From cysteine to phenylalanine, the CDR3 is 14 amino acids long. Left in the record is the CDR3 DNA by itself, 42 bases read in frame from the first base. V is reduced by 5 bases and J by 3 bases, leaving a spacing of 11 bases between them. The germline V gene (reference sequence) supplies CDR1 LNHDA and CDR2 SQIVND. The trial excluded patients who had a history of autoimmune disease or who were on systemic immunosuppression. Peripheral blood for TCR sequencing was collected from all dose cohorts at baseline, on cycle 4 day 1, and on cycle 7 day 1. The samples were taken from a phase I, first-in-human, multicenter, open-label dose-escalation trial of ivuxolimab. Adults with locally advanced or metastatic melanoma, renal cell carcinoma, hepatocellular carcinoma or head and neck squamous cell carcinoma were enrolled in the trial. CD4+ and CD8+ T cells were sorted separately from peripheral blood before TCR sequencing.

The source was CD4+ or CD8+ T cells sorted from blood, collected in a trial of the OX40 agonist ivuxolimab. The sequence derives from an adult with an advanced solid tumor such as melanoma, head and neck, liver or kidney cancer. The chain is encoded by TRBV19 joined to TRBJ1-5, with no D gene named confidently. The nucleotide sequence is TGTGCCAGTAGTGGTGGTACCTACAATCAGCCCCAGCATTTT. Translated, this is CASSGGTYNQPQHF. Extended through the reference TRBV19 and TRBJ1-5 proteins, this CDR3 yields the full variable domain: DGGITQSPKYLFRKEGQNVTLSCEQNLNHDAMYWYRQDPGQGLRLIYYSQIVNDFQKGDIAEGYSVSREKKESFPLTVTSAQKNPTAFYLCASSGGTYNQPQHFGDGTRLSIL.